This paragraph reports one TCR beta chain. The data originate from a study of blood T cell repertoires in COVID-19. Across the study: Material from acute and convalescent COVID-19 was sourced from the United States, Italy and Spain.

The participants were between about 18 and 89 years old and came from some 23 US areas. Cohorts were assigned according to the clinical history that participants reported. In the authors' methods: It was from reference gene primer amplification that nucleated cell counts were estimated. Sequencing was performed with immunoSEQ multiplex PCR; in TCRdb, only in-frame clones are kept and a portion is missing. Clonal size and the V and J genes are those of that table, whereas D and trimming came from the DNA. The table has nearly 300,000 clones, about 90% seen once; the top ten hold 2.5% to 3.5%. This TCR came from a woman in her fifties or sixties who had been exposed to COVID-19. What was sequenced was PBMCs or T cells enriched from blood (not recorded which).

CDR3 amino acids: CASSYYGGGEYNEQFF. In nucleotides, the CDR3 is TGTGCCAGCAGTTATTACGGTGGGGGCGAGTACAATGAGCAGTTCTTC. V usage is TRBV7-9 and J usage is TRBJ2-1, with D possibly TRBD1 on 6 matching bases. Germline V gives CDR1 SEHNR, CDR2 FQNEAQ (reference sequence). The CDR3 covers 16 residues. V shed 6 bases and J shed 4 bases, with 19 bases lying between them.